This T cell receptor beta chain derives from a study of read filtering for tumor transcriptome and immune sequencing. The study, taken as a whole, reports: Dropping single-read clonotypes raised IR-seq and RNA-seq shared-clonotype correlation.

This clonotype has ten or more counts. The antigen is undetermined. V shed 10 bases and J 7 bases; nucleotides not matched to a gene: 12. CDR1 is SGHNT, CDR2 YENEEA, per germline. CDR3 length: 14 amino acids. From around 440 ng of RNA, a library with molecular barcoded alpha/delta and beta/gamma adaptors was made. From the reads, TCRdb called clonotypes with MiXCR, one entry per CDR3 protein. The sample has around 140,000 distinct CDR3 sequences, roughly 13% seen once. Sequencing was performed on a population of CD138-negative cells sorted from bone marrow. This receptor was taken from a donor at least 40 years old with multiple myeloma. The rearrangement joins TRBV11-3 to TRBJ2-1; 8 nucleotides line up with TRBD1. CDR3 amino acids: CATENQGAHNEQFF. The CDR3 DNA reads as TGTGCCACCGAAAACCAGGGGGCGCATAATGAGCAGTTCTTC.